This T cell receptor beta chain was found in a study of early T cells in non-severe SARS-CoV-2 infection. The overall study: From unsorted whole blood, bulk RNA was sequenced, and the chains remained unpaired.

TCRdb re-called the 5' RACE reads with MiXCR, one entry per CDR3 protein. Of tens of thousands of distinct CDR3 sequences listed, roughly an eighth are singletons. The sequence was obtained from an adult who was a healthcare worker with PCR-confirmed SARS-CoV-2 infection or an uninfected control (not recorded which). The donor label of this sample is uncertain. Sequences were derived from whole blood, sampled at baseline.

The CDR3 spells CASSWGPTNTGELFF. The CDR3 DNA follows: TGCGCCAGCAGCTGGGGACCTACGAACACCGGGGAGCTGTTTTTT. The genes are TRBV5-1 and TRBJ2-2; the D call may be TRBD1 or TRBD2 (5 bases each). The CDR3 has 15 amino acids. V gave up 3 bases and J gave up 0 bases, with 9 bases separating them. CDR1 is SGHRS and CDR2 is YFSETQ in the germline V gene.